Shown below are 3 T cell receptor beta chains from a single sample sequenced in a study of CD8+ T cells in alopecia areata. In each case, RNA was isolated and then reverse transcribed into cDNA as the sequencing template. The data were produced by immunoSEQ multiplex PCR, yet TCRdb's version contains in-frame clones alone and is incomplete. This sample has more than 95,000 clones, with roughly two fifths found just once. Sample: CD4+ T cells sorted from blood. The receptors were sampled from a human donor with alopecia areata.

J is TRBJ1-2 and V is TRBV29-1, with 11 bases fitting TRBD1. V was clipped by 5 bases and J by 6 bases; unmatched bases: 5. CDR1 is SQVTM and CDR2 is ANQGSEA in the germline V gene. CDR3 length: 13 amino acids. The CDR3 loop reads CSVRDRGRDGYTF. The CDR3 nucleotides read TGCAGCGTTAGGGACAGGGGGAGGGATGGCTACACCTTC.

CDR3 DNA sequence: TGTGCCAGCAGTTTAGTAGGAGGGAGCTACGAGCAGTACTTC. It yields the protein CASSLVGGSYEQYF. The rearrangement links TRBV28 to TRBJ2-7, with D maybe TRBD2 (6 bases). The germline V gene has CDR1 MDHEN and CDR2 SYDVKM. The V gene lost 2 bases and the J gene lost 3 bases, with 11 bases spanning the gap. The CDR3 is 14 amino acids.

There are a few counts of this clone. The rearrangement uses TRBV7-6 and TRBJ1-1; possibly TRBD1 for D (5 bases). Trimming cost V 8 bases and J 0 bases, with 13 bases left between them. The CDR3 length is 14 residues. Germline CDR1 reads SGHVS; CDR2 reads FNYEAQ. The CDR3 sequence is CASAVGDLNTEAFF. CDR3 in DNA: TGTGCCAGCGCAGTGGGGGATTTGAACACTGAAGCTTTCTTT.